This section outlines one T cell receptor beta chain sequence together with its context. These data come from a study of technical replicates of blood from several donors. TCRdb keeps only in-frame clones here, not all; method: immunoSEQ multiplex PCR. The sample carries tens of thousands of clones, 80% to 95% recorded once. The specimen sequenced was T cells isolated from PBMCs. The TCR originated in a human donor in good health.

The CDR3 nucleotides are TGTGCCAGCAGTTTCAGGGATAGGTCCTACGAGCAGTACTTC. Its translation: CASSFRDRSYEQYF. The rearrangement links TRBV28 to TRBJ2-7; the D gene is possibly TRBD1 (5 bases). Trimming pared 3 bases from V and 1 base from J, leaving 10 bases between. This CDR3 contains 14 residues. Germline V gives CDR1 MDHEN, CDR2 SYDVKM.